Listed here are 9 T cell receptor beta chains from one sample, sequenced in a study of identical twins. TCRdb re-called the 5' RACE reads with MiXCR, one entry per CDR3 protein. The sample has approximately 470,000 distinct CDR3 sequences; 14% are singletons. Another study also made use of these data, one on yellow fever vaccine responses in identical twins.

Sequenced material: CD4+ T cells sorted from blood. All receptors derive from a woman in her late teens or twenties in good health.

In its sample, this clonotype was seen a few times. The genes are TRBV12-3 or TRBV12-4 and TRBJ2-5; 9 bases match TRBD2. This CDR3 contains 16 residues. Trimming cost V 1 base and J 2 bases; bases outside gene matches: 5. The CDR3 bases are TGTGCCAGCAGTTTAGGGCGGGGGGGTTTTCAAGAGACCCAGTACTTC. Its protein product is CASSLGRGGFQETQYF.

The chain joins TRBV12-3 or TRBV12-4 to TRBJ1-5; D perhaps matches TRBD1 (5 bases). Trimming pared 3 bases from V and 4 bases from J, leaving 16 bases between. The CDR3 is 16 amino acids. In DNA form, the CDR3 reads TGTGCCAGCAGTTTCAGGGACTTGGGACCGAATCAGCCCCAGCATTTT. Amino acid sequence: CASSFRDLGPNQPQHF.

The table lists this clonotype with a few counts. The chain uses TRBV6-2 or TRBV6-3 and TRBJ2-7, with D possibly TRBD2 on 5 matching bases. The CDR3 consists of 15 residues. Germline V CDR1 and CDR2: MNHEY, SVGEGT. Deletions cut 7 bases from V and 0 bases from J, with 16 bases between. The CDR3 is CASTQRGQASYEQYF. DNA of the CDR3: TGTGCCAGCACCCAACGGGGTCAGGCCTCCTACGAGCAGTACTTC.

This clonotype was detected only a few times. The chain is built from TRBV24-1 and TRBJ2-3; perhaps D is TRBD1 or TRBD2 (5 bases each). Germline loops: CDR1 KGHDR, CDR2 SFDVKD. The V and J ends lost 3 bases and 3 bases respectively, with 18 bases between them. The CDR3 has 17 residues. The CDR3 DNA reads TGTGCCACCAGTGATCCCCCCGGACGAGGGGTGACAGATACGCAGTATTTT. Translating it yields CATSDPPGRGVTDTQYF.

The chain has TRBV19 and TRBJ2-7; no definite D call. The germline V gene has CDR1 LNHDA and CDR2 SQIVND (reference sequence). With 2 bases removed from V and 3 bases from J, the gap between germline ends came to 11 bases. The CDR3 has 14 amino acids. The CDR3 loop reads CASSISPDGYEQYF. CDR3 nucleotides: TGTGCCAGTAGTATATCGCCGGACGGCTACGAGCAGTACTTC.

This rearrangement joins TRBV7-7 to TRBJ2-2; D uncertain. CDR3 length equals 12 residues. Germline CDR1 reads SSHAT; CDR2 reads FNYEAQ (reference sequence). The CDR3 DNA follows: TGTGTCCGCCGGCAGGACACCGGGGAGCTGTTTTTT. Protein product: CVRRQDTGELFF.

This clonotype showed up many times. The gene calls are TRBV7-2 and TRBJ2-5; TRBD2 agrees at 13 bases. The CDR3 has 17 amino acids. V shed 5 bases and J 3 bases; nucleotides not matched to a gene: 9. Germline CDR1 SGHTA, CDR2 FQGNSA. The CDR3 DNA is TGTGCCAGCAGCCCATCGGGACTAGCGGGGAGAAAAGAGACCCAGTACTTC. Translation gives CASSPSGLAGRKETQYF. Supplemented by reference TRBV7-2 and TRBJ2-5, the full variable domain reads GAGVSQSPSNKVTEKGKDVELRCDPISGHTALYWYRQSLGQGLEFLIYFQGNSAPDKSGLPSDRFSAERTGGSVSTLTIQRTQQEDSAVYLCASSPSGLAGRKETQYFGPGTRLLVL.

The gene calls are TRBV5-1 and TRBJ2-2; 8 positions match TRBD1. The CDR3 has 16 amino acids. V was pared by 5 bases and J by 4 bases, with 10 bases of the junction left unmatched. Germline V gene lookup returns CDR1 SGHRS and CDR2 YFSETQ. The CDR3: CASSVQGASGTGELFF. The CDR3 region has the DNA TGCGCCAGCAGTGTGCAGGGGGCTTCTGGCACCGGGGAGCTGTTTTTT.

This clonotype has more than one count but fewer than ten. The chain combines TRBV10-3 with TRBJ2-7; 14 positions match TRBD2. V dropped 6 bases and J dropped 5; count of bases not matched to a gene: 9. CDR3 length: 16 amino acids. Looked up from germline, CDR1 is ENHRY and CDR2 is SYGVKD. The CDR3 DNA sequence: TGTGCCATCAGCGGCCGGACTAGCGGGGGGAATAACGAGCAGTACTTC. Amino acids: CAISGRTSGGNNEQYF.